This T cell receptor beta chain stems from a study of post-analysis software for immune sequencing data. The wider study: The study covered relapsing-remitting, secondary progressive and progressive-relapsing courses of multiple sclerosis. Findings and caveats of the study: The authors found that F measure strongly co-clustered same-batch samples. Normalized Chao1 diversity was significantly lower in multiple sclerosis patients than in controls.

About this clonotype: What it binds is unknown.

Unique molecular identifiers were built into the TCR beta cDNA libraries. TCRdb re-called the PCR reads with MiXCR, one entry per CDR3 protein. The sample lists hundreds of thousands of distinct CDR3 sequences, under 55% occurring once. This TCR came from a girl aged 10 to 17 with multiple sclerosis. Material for sequencing was blood.

The CDR3 region has the DNA TGTGCCACCAGCAGAGATCTCGGGAGAGCCAATGAGCAGTTCTTC. It codes for CATSRDLGRANEQFF. The rearrangement joins TRBV15 to TRBJ2-1; D may be TRBD2 (6 bases). The germline gives CDR1 LNHNV, CDR2 YYDKDF (reference sequence). V lost 0 bases and J lost 6, with 12 bases in between. The CDR3 totals 15 residues.